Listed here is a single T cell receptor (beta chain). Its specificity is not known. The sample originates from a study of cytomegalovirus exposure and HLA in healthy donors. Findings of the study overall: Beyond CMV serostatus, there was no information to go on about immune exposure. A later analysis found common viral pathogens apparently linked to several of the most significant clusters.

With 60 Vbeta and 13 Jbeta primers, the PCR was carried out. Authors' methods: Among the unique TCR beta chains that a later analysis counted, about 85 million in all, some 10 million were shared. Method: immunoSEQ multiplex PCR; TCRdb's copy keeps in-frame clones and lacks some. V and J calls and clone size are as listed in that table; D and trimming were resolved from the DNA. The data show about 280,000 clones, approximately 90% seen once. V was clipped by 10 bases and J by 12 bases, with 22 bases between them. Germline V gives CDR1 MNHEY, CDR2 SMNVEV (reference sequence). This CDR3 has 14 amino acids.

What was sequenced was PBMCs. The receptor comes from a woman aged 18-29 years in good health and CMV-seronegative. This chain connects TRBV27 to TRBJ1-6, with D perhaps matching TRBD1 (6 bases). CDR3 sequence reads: CATRAGALYLPLHF. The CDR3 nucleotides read TGTGCCACCAGAGCAGGGGCCTTGTACCTACCCCTCCACTTT.